This T cell receptor beta chain was sequenced in a study of cytomegalovirus exposure and HLA in healthy donors. V trimming: 0 bases; J trimming: 7 bases; junction bases outside the gene matches: 3. Germline lookup yields CDR1 LNHDA and CDR2 SQIVND (reference sequence). The CDR3 sequence is 15 residues long. Whole-study results and caveats: Owing to their indistinguishability, certain V segments, notably TRBV6-2 and TRBV6-3, were excluded.

The PCR had 60 Vbeta and 13 Jbeta primers. The protocol was immunoSEQ multiplex PCR, while the TCRdb copy is restricted to in-frame clones and leaves out a portion. The sample holds some 120,000 clones, around 74% seen once. For this clone: Its target is not known.

The receptor comes from a man under 40 in good health and CMV-seropositive. The sample taken for sequencing was PBMCs. The chain is built from TRBV19 and TRBJ1-6; TRBD1 aligns across 7 bases. DNA of the CDR3: TGTGCCAGTAGTATAGAGCGACAGGGCAATTCACCCCTCCACTTT. Protein sequence: CASSIERQGNSPLHF.